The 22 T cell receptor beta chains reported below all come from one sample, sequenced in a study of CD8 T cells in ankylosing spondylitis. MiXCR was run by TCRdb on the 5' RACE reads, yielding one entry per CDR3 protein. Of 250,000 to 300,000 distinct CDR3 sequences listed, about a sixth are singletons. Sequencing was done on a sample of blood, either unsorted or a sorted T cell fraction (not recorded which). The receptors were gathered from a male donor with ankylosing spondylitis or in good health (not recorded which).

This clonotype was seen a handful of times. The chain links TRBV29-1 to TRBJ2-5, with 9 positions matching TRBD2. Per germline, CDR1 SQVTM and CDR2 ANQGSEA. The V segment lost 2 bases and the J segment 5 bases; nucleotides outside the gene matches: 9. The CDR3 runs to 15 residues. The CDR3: CSVESGGPIRETQYF. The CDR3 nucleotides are TGCAGCGTTGAAAGCGGGGGGCCGATCCGGGAGACCCAGTACTTC. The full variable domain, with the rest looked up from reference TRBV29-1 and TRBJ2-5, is SAVISQKPSRDICQRGTSLTIQCQVDSQVTMMFWYRQQPGQSLTLIATANQGSEATYESGFVIDKFPISRPNLTFSTLTVSNMSPEDSSIYLCSVESGGPIRETQYFGPGTRLLVL.

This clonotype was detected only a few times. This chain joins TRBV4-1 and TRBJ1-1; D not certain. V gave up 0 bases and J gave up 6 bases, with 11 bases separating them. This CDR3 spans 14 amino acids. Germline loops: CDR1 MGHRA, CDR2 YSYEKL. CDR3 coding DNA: TGCGCCAGCAGCCAAGATGATCTGACTGCTGAAGCTTTCTTT. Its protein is CASSQDDLTAEAFF.

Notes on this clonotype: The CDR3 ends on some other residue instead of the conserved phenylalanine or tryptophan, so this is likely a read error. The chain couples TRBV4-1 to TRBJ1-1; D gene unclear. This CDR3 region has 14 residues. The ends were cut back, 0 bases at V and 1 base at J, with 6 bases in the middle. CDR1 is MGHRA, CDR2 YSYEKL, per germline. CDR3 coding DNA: TGCGCCAGCAGCCAAGAACCAGGGAACACTGAAGCTTTCCTT. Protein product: CASSQEPGNTEAFL.

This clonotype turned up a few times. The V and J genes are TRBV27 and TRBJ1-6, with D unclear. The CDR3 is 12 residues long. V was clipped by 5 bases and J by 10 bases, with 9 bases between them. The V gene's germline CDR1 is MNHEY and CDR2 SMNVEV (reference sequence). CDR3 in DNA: TGTGCCAGCAGTCCCAATGGGTCACCCCTCCACTTT. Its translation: CASSPNGSPLHF.

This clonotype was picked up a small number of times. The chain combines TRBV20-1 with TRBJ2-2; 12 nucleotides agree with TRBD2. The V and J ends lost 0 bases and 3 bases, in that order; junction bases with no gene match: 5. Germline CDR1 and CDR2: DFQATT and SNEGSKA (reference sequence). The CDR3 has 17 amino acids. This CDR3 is CSARERLAGVDTGELFF. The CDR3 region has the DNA TGCAGTGCTAGAGAACGACTAGCGGGAGTGGACACCGGGGAGCTGTTTTTT.

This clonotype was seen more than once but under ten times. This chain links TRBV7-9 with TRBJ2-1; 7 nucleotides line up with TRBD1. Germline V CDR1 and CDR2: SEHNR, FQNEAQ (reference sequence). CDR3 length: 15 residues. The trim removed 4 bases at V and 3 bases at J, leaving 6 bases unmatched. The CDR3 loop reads CASSSPGQFYNEQFF. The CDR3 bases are TGTGCCAGCAGCTCACCGGGACAGTTCTACAATGAGCAGTTCTTC.

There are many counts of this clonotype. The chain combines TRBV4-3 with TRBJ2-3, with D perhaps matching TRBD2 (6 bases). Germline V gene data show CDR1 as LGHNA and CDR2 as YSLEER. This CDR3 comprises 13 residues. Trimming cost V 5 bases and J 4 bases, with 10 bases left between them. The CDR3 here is CASSGGSADTQYF. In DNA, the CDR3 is TGCGCCAGCAGCGGAGGGAGCGCAGATACGCAGTATTTT.

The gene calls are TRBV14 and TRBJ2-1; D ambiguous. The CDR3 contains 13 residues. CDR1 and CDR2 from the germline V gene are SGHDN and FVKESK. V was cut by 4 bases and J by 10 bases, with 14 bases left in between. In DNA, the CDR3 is TGTGCCAGCAGCCCCAGCCCCGTGGAGGAGCAGTTCTTC. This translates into CASSPSPVEEQFF.

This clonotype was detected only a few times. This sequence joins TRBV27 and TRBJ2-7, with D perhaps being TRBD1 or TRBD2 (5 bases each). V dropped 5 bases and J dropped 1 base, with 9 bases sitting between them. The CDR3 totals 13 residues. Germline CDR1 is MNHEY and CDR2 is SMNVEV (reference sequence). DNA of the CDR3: TGTGCCAGCAGTCGGGGACCGTCCTACGAGCAGTACTTC. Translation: CASSRGPSYEQYF.

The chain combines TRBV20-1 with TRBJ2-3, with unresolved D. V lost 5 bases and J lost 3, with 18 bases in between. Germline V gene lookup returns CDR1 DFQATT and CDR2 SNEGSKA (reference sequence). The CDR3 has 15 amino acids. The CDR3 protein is CSAYDRPRFTDTQYF. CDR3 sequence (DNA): TGCAGTGCTTACGACCGTCCTAGGTTTACAGATACGCAGTATTTT.

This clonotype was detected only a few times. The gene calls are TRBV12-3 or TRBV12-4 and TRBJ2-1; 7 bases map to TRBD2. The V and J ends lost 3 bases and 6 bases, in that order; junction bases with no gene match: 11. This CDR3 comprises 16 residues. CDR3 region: CASSFYPSGGPNEQFF. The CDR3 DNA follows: TGTGCCAGCAGTTTTTACCCTAGCGGCGGACCCAATGAGCAGTTCTTC.

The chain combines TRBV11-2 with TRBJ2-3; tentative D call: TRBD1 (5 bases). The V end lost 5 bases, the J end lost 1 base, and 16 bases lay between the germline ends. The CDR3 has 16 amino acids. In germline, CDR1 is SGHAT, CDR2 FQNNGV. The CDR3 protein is CASSLPPVTGTDTQYF. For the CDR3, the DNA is TGTGCCAGCAGCCTCCCTCCGGTGACAGGCACAGATACGCAGTATTTT.

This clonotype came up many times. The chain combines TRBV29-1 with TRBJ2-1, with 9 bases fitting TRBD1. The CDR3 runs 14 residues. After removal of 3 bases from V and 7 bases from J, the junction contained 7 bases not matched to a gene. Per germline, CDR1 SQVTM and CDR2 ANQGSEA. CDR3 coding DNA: TGCAGCGTTGAGGGGACAGGGCCAATTAATGAGCAGTTCTTC. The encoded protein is CSVEGTGPINEQFF.

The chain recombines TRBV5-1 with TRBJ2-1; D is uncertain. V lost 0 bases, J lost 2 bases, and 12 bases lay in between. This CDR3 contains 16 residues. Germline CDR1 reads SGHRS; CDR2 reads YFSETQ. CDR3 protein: CASSLGAREAYNEQFF. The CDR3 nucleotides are TGCGCCAGCAGCTTGGGAGCGCGAGAGGCCTACAATGAGCAGTTCTTC. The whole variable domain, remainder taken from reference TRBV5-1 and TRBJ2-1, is KAGVTQTPRYLIKTRGQQVTLSCSPISGHRSVSWYQQTPGQGLQFLFEYFSETQRNKGNFPGRFSGRQFSNSRSEMNVSTLELGDSALYLCASSLGAREAYNEQFFGPGTRLTVL.

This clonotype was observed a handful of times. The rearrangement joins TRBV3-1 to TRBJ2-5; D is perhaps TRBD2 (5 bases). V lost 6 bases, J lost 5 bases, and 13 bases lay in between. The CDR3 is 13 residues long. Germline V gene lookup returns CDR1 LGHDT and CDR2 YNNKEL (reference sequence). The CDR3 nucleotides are TGTGCCAGCAGACCGGGGTCGGGGGAGACCCAGTACTTC. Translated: CASRPGSGETQYF.

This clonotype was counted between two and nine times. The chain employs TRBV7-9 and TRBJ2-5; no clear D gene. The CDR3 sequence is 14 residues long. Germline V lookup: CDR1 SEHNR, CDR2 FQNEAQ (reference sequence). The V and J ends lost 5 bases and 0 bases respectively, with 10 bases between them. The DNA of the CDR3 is TGTGCCAGCAGCCCCGTAGGGTACCAAGAGACCCAGTACTTC. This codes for CASSPVGYQETQYF.

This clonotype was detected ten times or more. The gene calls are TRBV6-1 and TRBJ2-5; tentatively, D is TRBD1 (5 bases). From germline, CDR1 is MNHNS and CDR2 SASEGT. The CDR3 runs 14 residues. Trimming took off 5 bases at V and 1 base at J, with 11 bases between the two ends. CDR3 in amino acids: CASSTLGPQETQYF. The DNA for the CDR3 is TGTGCCAGCAGTACCCTGGGGCCCCAAGAGACCCAGTACTTC.

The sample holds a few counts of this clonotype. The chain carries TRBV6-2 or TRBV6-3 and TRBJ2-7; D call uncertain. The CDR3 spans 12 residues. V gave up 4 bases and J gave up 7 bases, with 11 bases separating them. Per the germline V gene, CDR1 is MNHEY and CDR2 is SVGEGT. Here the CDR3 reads CASSWVTREQYF. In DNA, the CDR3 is TGTGCCAGCAGTTGGGTGACCAGAGAGCAGTACTTC.

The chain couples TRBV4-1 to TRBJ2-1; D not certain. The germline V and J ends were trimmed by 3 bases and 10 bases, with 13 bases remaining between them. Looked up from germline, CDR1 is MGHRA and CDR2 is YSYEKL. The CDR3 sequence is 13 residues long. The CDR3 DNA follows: TGCGCCAGCAGCCATGTCGGCACTCTGGAGCAGTTCTTC. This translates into CASSHVGTLEQFF.

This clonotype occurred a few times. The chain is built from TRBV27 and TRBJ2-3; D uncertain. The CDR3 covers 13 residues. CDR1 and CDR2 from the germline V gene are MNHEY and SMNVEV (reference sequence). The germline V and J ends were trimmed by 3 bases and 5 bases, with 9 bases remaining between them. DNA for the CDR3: TGTGCCAGCAGTTTTCGGCCTTTAGATACGCAGTATTTT. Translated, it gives CASSFRPLDTQYF.

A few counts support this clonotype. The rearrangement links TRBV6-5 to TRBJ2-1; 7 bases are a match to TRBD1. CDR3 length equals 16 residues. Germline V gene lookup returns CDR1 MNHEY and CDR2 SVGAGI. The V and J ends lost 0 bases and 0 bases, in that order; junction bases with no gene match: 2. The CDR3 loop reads CASSYSTGTSYNEQFF. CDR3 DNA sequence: TGTGCCAGCAGTTACTCGACAGGGACCTCCTACAATGAGCAGTTCTTC.

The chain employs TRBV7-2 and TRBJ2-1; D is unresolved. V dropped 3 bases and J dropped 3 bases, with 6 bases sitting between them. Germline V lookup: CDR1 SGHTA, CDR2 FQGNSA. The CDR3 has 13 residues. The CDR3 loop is CASSFDNYNEQFF. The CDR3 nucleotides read TGTGCCAGCAGCTTTGACAACTACAATGAGCAGTTCTTC.